The sequence of this TCR beta chain was determined in a study of blood T cells in healthy people across ages. In each sample, at least 7 million PBMCs were isolated. Germline V CDR1 and CDR2: DFQATT, SNEGSKA (reference sequence). The CDR3 has 15 residues. The V end was cut by 6 bases, the J end by 0 bases, with 16 bases between. A second PCR, run for roughly 7 to 11 cycles, used a sample-barcoded 5' primer plus a J-beta primer mix. A single record per CDR3 protein comes from TCRdb applying MiXCR to the 5' RACE reads. There are about 680,000 distinct CDR3 sequences in the sample; more than 40% occur only once, and 30% to 35% lies in the top ten.

The sequencing input was blood. The chain combines TRBV20-1 with TRBJ2-3; D possibly uses TRBD1 or TRBD2 (5 bases each). The TCR was taken from a woman aged 55-70 years in good health. This CDR3 reads CSAVFMGPSTDTQYF. Here the CDR3 DNA reads TGCAGTGCGGTCTTTATGGGACCTAGCACAGATACGCAGTATTTT.